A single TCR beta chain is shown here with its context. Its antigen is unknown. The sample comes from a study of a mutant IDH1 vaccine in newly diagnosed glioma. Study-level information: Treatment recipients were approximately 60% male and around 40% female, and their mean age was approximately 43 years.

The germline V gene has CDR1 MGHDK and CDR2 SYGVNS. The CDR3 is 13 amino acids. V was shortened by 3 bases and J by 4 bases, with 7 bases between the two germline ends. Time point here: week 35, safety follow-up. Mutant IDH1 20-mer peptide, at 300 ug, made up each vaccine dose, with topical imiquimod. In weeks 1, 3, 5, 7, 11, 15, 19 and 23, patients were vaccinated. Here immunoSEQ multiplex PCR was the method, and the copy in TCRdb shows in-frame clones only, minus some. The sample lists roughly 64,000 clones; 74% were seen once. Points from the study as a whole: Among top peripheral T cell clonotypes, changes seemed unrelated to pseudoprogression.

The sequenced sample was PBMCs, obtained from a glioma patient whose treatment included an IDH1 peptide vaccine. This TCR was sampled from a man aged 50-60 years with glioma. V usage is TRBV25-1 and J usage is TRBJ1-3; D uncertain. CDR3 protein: CASSDLQGNTIYF. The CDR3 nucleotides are TGTGCCAGCAGTGATCTACAGGGAAACACCATATATTTT.